This T cell receptor beta chain appears in the sequencing data of a study of T cell repertoires in cytomegalovirus infection. In TCRdb, the reads were re-called with MiXCR into one record per CDR3 protein. The repertoire has 150,000 to 190,000 distinct CDR3 sequences, 23% of them found once; the top ten carry approximately 11%. Sequenced input: PBMCs. This receptor was taken from a human donor in good health (CMV status not recorded). Some clones in this sample may be carry-over from other donors' samples.

In DNA form, the CDR3 reads TGTGCCAGCAGCTTAGATTTGAGGGGGGTTACCGAGGATGAGCAGTTCTTC. It specifies CASSLDLRGVTEDEQFF. This chain links TRBV11-2 with TRBJ2-1, with D perhaps given as TRBD1 or TRBD2 (6 bases each). CDR3 length equals 17 residues. V was cut by 0 bases and J by 8 bases, with 20 bases left in between. Germline values: CDR1 SGHAT, CDR2 FQNNGV.